The 2 T cell receptor beta chains given below trace back to one sample, sequenced in a study of blood T cell repertoires in COVID-19. Only in-frame clones appear in the TCRdb table, and some are missing; sequencing was by immunoSEQ multiplex PCR. The sample has about 70,000 clones, about four fifths seen once. The sequenced material came from peripheral blood. The receptors come from a woman between 65 and 79 years old with acute or convalescent COVID-19.

This clone showed up just once. V and J are TRBV14 and TRBJ1-1; 8 nucleotides line up with TRBD1. The CDR3 covers 13 residues. Germline trimming cut 4 bases from V and 3 bases from J; bases unmatched to any gene: 1. The germline CDR1 and CDR2 sequences are SGHDN and FVKESK. The CDR3 DNA is TGTGCCAGCAGCCGGGACAGGTACACTGAAGCTTTCTTT. This codes for CASSRDRYTEAFF.

This clone was detected only a few times. The chain employs TRBV4-1 and TRBJ2-7, with D unclear. The CDR3 totals 14 residues. In germline, CDR1 is MGHRA, CDR2 YSYEKL. The V end was cut by 2 bases, the J end by 4 bases, with 12 bases between. In DNA, the CDR3 is TGCGCCAGCAGCCAACTTTTAGCTAGGTACGAGCAGTACTTC. The encoded protein is CASSQLLARYEQYF.